This note documents a single T cell receptor beta chain sequence. The PCR contained 60 Vbeta and 13 Jbeta primers. The assay was immunoSEQ multiplex PCR, and TCRdb's table has in-frame clones only and misses some. Of 100,000 to 150,000 clones in the sample, about three quarters are singletons; the top ten hold 1.2%. The sample comes from a study of cytomegalovirus exposure and HLA in healthy donors. The germline V gene has CDR1 SNHLY and CDR2 FYNNEI. The V and J ends lost 4 bases and 10 bases respectively, with 5 bases between them. The length of the CDR3 is 10 residues. The chain recombines TRBV2 with TRBJ2-1, with a possible D match to TRBD1 (5 bases). Sequencing input: PBMCs. This TCR came from a female donor in good health and CMV-seronegative. The CDR3 DNA is TGTGCCAGCAGTGCAGGGGAGCAGTTCTTC. Protein product: CASSAGEQFF.